The clone carrying this T cell receptor (beta chain) was counted a single time. The target antigen is unknown. The data stem from a study of T cell responses to AZD1222 COVID-19 vaccine. General study results and limits: Every sample of the repertoires postdated the peak T cell response. The number of AZD1222 recipients seropositive at baseline was only six. Donors were largely white British and mainly female; clonal diversity was possibly underestimated.

Some clones are missing from TCRdb's copy, which holds only in-frame ones; the method was immunoSEQ multiplex PCR. The sample contains roughly 120,000 clones, 88% of which appear only once. The TCR was taken from an adult in good health. Sequences were derived from peripheral blood, sampled on day 0 of AZD1222 vaccination.

The CDR3 spells CASRSTRGSYEQYF. For the CDR3, the DNA is TGTGCCAGCAGATCGACGCGGGGGAGCTACGAGCAGTACTTC. The V and J genes are TRBV6-5 and TRBJ2-7; 7 nucleotides line up with TRBD2. With 6 bases clipped from V and 3 bases from J, the junction kept 8 bases outside the gene matches. The CDR3 covers 14 residues. Germline values: CDR1 MNHEY, CDR2 SVGAGI.